This TCR beta chain stems from a study of T-cell reconstitution after alpha-beta-depleted transplantation in children. Unique molecular identifiers were built into the TCRbeta library. One entry per CDR3 protein results from TCRdb running MiXCR on the PCR reads. The sample has about a million distinct CDR3 sequences; about 31% are singletons. In its sample, this clonotype was seen a few times. CDR1 and CDR2 (germline): SGHTA, FQGNSA. Deletions cut 5 bases from V and 3 bases from J, with 14 bases between. CDR3 size: 14 residues. The V gene is TRBV7-2, the J gene TRBJ2-7; D unresolved. This TCR derives from a boy under two years old who had a stem cell transplant for SCID, so the T cells may come from the graft donor. Source: PBMCs, mostly from graft donor cells, taken 360 days after TCRalphabeta/CD19-depleted stem cell transplant. CDR3: CASSPVKVVYEQYF. The CDR3 DNA reads as TGTGCCAGCAGCCCGGTGAAGGTCGTCTACGAGCAGTACTTC.